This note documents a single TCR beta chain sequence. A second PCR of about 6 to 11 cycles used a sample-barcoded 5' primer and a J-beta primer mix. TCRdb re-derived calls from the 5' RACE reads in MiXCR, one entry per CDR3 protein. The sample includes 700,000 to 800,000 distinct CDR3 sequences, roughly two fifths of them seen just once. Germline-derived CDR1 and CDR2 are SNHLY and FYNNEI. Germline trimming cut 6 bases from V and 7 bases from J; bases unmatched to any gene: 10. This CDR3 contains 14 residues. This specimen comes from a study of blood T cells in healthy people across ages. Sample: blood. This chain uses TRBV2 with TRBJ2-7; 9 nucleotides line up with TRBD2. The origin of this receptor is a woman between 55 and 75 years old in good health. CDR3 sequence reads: CASSPRLADNEQYF. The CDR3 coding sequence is TGTGCCAGCAGCCCCCGACTAGCGGACAATGAGCAGTACTTC.